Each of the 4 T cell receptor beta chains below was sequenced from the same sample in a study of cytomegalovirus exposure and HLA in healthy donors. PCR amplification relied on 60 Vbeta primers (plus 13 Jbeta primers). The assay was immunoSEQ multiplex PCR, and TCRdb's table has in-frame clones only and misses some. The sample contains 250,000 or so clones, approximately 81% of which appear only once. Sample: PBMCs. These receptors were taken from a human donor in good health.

CDR3 protein: CASIMTAYSNQPQHF. CDR3 sequence (DNA): TGTGCCAGTATTATGACAGCCTATAGCAATCAGCCCCAGCATTTT. The chain employs TRBV19 and TRBJ1-5; tentatively, D is TRBD1 (5 bases). This CDR3 has 15 amino acids. V lost 7 bases to trimming and J lost 0 bases, with 13 bases between them. Germline lookup yields CDR1 LNHDA and CDR2 SQIVND (reference sequence).

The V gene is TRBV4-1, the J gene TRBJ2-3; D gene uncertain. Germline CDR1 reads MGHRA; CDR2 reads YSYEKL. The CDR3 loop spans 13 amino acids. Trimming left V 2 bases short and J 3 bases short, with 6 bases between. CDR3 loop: CASSQTATDTQYF. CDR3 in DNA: TGCGCCAGCAGCCAAACCGCGACAGATACGCAGTATTTT.

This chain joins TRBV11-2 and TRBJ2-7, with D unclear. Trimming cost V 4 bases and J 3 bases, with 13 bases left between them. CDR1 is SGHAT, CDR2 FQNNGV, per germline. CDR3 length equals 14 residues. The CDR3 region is CASSSLAGIYEQYF. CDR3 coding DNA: TGTGCCAGCAGCTCTCTGGCAGGAATCTACGAGCAGTACTTC.

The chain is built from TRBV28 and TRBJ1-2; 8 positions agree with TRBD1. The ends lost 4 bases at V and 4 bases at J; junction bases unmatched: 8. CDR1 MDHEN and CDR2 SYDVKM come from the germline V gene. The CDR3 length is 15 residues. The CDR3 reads CASSYRTGRSYGYTF. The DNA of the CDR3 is TGTGCCAGCAGTTACCGGACAGGGCGTTCCTATGGCTACACCTTC.